This T cell receptor (beta chain) was sequenced in a study of T-cell reconstitution after alpha-beta-depleted transplantation in children. Germline CDR1 SSHAT, CDR2 FNYEAQ (reference sequence). The CDR3 extends over 17 amino acids. Unique molecular identifiers were incorporated when the TCRbeta library was constructed. TCRdb reanalysed the PCR reads using MiXCR and keeps one entry per CDR3 protein. Of a few hundred thousand distinct CDR3 sequences in the sample, 10% to 15% were seen once. Study-level findings and limits: Newly made T cells mostly supplied T-cell counts and diversity one year after transplant.

Details on this clonotype: Its target is unknown. The junction shows a germline mismatch at one end, possibly a read error.

This chain joins TRBV7-7 and TRBJ2-2; 9 nucleotides match TRBD2. The origin of this receptor is a male patient aged 10 to 17 who had a stem cell transplant for acute myeloid leukemia, so the T cells may come from the graft donor. This specimen consisted of PBMCs, mostly from graft donor cells, obtained 360 days after TCRalphabeta/CD19-depleted stem cell transplant. The chain's CDR3 is CASSLSGREGQTGELFF. CDR3 DNA sequence: TGTGCTAGCAGCTTATCAGGGCGGGAGGGCCAAACCGGGGAGCTGTTTTTT.